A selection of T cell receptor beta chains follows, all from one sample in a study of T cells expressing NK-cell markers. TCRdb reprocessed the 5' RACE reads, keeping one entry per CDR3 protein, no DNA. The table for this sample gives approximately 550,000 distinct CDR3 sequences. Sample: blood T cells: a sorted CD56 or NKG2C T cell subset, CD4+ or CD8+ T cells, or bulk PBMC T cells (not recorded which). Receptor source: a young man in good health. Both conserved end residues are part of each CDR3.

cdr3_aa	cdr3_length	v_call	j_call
CASSLPFMDGYTF	13	TRBV7-2	TRBJ1-2
CASSLSSGRSTTGELFF	17	TRBV5-1	TRBJ2-2
CASSPRTGEEPQHF	14	TRBV7-2	TRBJ1-5
CASSPGQALEAFF	13	TRBV12-3/TRBV12-4	TRBJ1-1
CSARAQGGAGKLFF	14	TRBV20-1	TRBJ1-4
CASRESQGRNTEAFF	15	TRBV10-2	TRBJ1-1
CASSLATGTSGHHEQFF	17	TRBV5-5	TRBJ2-1
CASSLSEREGHEQFF	15	TRBV3-1	TRBJ2-1
CASVAGGPRQEVF	13	TRBV6-2/TRBV6-3	TRBJ2-1
CSATGQGTIEAFF	13	TRBV20-1	TRBJ1-1
CSARAGGGTTDTQYF	15	TRBV20-1	TRBJ2-3
CAISESNFWQGTGELFF	17	TRBV10-3	TRBJ2-2
CASSLRTSNQPQHF	14	TRBV5-5	TRBJ1-5
CASSPRGEPRTGELFF	16	TRBV11-1	TRBJ2-2
CASSRFSGTLSRINEQFF	18	TRBV10-1	TRBJ2-1
CASSQTPGNEQFF	13	TRBV7-2	TRBJ2-1
CASSPVDRAETQYF	14	TRBV18	TRBJ2-5
CASGHGGLYEQYF	13	TRBV6-1	TRBJ2-7
CSARSFLDYNEQFF	14	TRBV20-1	TRBJ2-1
CASSQDWQGGTGELFF	16	TRBV4-2	TRBJ2-2
CASSFLAGVGHNEQFF	16	TRBV5-6	TRBJ2-1
CASSRPGGRNEQFF	14	TRBV19	TRBJ2-1
CASRSPGQGWKGSDTQYF	18	TRBV4-1	TRBJ2-3
CASSLARTTSIDTHYF	16	TRBV11-1	TRBJ2-3
CATSDGTGVNIQYF	14	TRBV24-1	TRBJ2-4
CASSQDGGSYNEQFF	15	TRBV4-3	TRBJ2-1
CASSSMTSGTYEQYF	15	TRBV5-5	TRBJ2-7
CASSRSGTADYEQYF	15	TRBV7-2	TRBJ2-7
CASSVGPSGSSYNEQFF	17	TRBV9	TRBJ2-1
CASSGTNNTGELFF	14	TRBV3-1	TRBJ2-2
CASSRLGPKETQYF	14	TRBV7-9	TRBJ2-5
CAWIQTSSGRLLDEQFF	17	TRBV30	TRBJ2-1
CASTTSGIAKNIQYF	15	TRBV12-3/TRBV12-4	TRBJ2-4
CSASIGSGGPSTDTQYF	17	TRBV20-1	TRBJ2-3
CASSQTGAGNTIYF	14	TRBV14	TRBJ1-3
CASSYWGGAGTNYNEQFF	18	TRBV6-5	TRBJ2-1
CASSSDRGRFTGELFF	16	TRBV27	TRBJ2-2
CASSSLTSGMVGEQFF	16	TRBV5-1	TRBJ2-1
CASSSLGFGNTEAFF	15	TRBV27	TRBJ1-1
CASSLEGTWEQNQPQHF	17	TRBV7-9	TRBJ1-5
CASSYSSAAGEQFF	14	TRBV6-5	TRBJ2-1
CASSHGQGWHEQFF	14	TRBV5-1	TRBJ2-1
CSVGASQGYTGELFF	15	TRBV29-1	TRBJ2-2
CSANRETRDIQYF	13	TRBV20-1	TRBJ2-4
CASSLEATFSEQYF	14	TRBV5-1	TRBJ2-7